This TCR beta chain derives from a study of blood T cell repertoires in COVID-19. About the research overall: Sources were T cells, B-cell-depleted T cells, or PBMCs; the material itself was cDNA or gDNA.

This clone was seen a single time. CDR3 length equals 15 residues. Per the germline V gene, CDR1 is SGHRS and CDR2 is YFSETQ. Germline trimming cut 3 bases from V and 0 bases from J; bases unmatched to any gene: 6. The repertoire was sequenced with immunoSEQ multiplex PCR; TCRdb's copy has only in-frame clones and lacks some. This table holds around 86,000 clones, 70% to 85% found once. Sample: peripheral blood. The sequence was collected from a human donor in a cohort sampled during active COVID-19. The chain uses TRBV5-1 and TRBJ2-7, with 7 positions matching TRBD1. The CDR3 sequence is CASSSSTGSSYEQYF. The CDR3 DNA reads TGCGCCAGCAGCTCGTCGACAGGGAGCTCCTACGAGCAGTACTTC.